The 22 T cell receptor beta chains below come from one sample, sequenced in a study. Tregs were sorted as CD4+CD25+CD127-/low cells. MiXCR was run by TCRdb on the 5' RACE reads, yielding one entry per CDR3 protein. In the table there are about 32,000 distinct CDR3 sequences, 25% to 30% of which are singletons. Sequencing was done on a sample of tumor-infiltrating Tregs sorted from the breast tumor. Receptors were obtained from a female donor with breast cancer.

This clonotype was detected a few times. V usage is TRBV7-2 and J usage is TRBJ1-6; D gene uncertain. With 1 base removed from V and 3 bases from J, the gap between germline ends came to 7 bases. The CDR3 spans 15 residues. CDR1 and CDR2 from the germline V gene are SGHTA and FQGNSA. The CDR3 loop is CASSLVRSYNSPLHF. DNA of the CDR3: TGTGCCAGCAGCTTAGTTCGCAGCTATAATTCACCCCTCCACTTT.

Many counts were recorded for this clonotype. The V and J genes are TRBV6-2 or TRBV6-3 and TRBJ1-5; possible D gene TRBD1, 5 bases. Trimming pared 4 bases from V and 6 bases from J, leaving 13 bases between. CDR3 length: 14 residues. Germline CDR1 and CDR2: MNHEY and SVGEGT. The CDR3 is CASSSVQGGQPQHF. The DNA for the CDR3 is TGTGCCAGCAGTTCGGTCCAGGGAGGTCAGCCCCAGCATTTT.

For this clonotype: This may be a read error, as it is one base from a much larger clone. Because the CDR3 is missing its conserved closing phenylalanine or tryptophan, this is likely a read error. This chain connects TRBV7-8 to TRBJ2-6, with TRBD1 identical over 8 bases. The CDR3 is 17 residues long. Germline V gene lookup returns CDR1 SGHVS and CDR2 FQNEAQ. Germline trimming cut 8 bases from V and 0 bases from J; bases unmatched to any gene: 9. The DNA of the CDR3 is TGTGCCAGCCGCCGATGGCAGGGGGCCTCTGGGGCCAACGTCCTGACTCTC. This sequence encodes CASRRWQGASGANVLTL.

The chain couples TRBV5-1 to TRBJ1-1, with D unresolved. Trimming removed 5 bases from V and 4 bases from J, with 12 bases in between. This CDR3 is built from 13 residues. Per germline, CDR1 SGHRS and CDR2 YFSETQ. CDR3 sequence reads: CASSPDGSTEAFF. Written as DNA, the CDR3 is TGCGCCAGCAGTCCCGACGGGAGCACTGAAGCTTTCTTT.

In its sample, this clonotype was seen a few times. The chain has TRBV7-3 and TRBJ1-2; possibly TRBD1 for D (6 bases). This CDR3 comprises 14 residues. V lost 6 bases to trimming and J lost 4 bases, with 15 bases between them. Per the germline V gene, CDR1 is SGHTA and CDR2 is FQGTGA. The CDR3 sequence: CASSPGGARYGYTF. CDR3 coding DNA: TGTGCCAGCAGTCCGGGGGGGGCCCGCTATGGCTACACCTTC.

This clonotype appeared a few times. The chain has TRBV20-1 and TRBJ1-1, with 9 bases that match TRBD1. V lost 5 bases, J lost 4 bases, and 5 bases stayed unmatched. This CDR3 region has 13 residues. Germline CDR1 is DFQATT and CDR2 is SNEGSKA (reference sequence). CDR3 nucleotides: TGCAGTGCTTCACAGGGGGCCGGCACTGAAGCTTTCTTT. It is translated as CSASQGAGTEAFF.

In regard to this clonotype: This may be a read error, as it is one base from a much larger clone. This chain joins TRBV6-5 and TRBJ2-6; D possibly corresponds to TRBD2 (5 bases). Trimming took off 5 bases at V and 3 bases at J, with 5 bases between the two ends. This CDR3 region has 13 residues. The V gene's germline CDR1 is MNHEY and CDR2 SVGAGI. CDR3 nucleotide sequence: TGTGCCAGCAGTCGGGGTGGGGCCAACGTCCTGACTTTC. The encoded protein is CASSRGGANVLTF.

This clonotype was observed at least ten times. This rearrangement joins TRBV6-1 to TRBJ1-5, with D hard to call. Germline lookup yields CDR1 MNHNS and CDR2 SASEGT. The ends were cut back, 3 bases at V and 11 bases at J, with 11 bases in the middle. The CDR3 runs 12 residues. The CDR3 nucleotides read TGTGCCAGCAGTGAGACCCCAGTTACCCAGCATTTT. It specifies CASSETPVTQHF.

This clonotype is labeled as medium-sized. V usage is TRBV6-2 or TRBV6-3 and J usage is TRBJ1-1, with a possible D match to TRBD1 (5 bases). V was clipped by 5 bases and J by 6 bases, with 10 bases between them. CDR1 MNHEY and CDR2 SVGEGT come from the germline V gene. This CDR3 region has 12 residues. CDR3 sequence: CASSPDRPEAFF. In DNA form, the CDR3 reads TGTGCCAGCAGTCCTGACAGACCTGAAGCTTTCTTT.

CDR3 sequence (DNA): TGTGCCAGCAGTCCATGGCCCCGGACTAGCGGGAGCTCATACAATGAGCAGTTCTTC. It encodes CASSPWPRTSGSSYNEQFF. The gene calls are TRBV6-1 and TRBJ2-1, with TRBD2 matching 13 bases. Losses at the gene ends were 5 bases for V and 4 bases for J; bases not matched to a gene: 14. The CDR3 consists of 19 residues. The germline V gene encodes CDR1 MNHNS and CDR2 SASEGT.

The chain couples TRBV25-1 to TRBJ2-1, with 8 bases that match TRBD1. The CDR3 has 13 amino acids. Per germline, CDR1 MGHDK and CDR2 SYGVNS. The trim removed 5 bases at V and 7 bases at J, leaving 4 bases unmatched. The CDR3 reads CASSIQGANEQFF. The CDR3 nucleotides read TGTGCCAGCAGTATTCAGGGGGCTAATGAGCAGTTCTTC.

This clonotype was detected a few times. The chain links TRBV5-1 to TRBJ1-2; 8 bases agree with TRBD1. The CDR3 extends over 14 amino acids. Germline CDR1 reads SGHRS; CDR2 reads YFSETQ. The junction had 6 bases not matched to a gene; V was cut back by 4 bases and J by 4 bases. The DNA of the CDR3 is TGCGCCAGCAGCCCAGGACAGGGACTCTATGGCTACACCTTC. Its translation: CASSPGQGLYGYTF.

The J gene is TRBJ1-5, the V gene TRBV30; unclear D gene. Trimming shortened V by 1 base and J by 5 bases, and 9 bases separated the two germline ends. Looked up from germline, CDR1 is GTSNPN and CDR2 is SVGIG (reference sequence). The CDR3 is 13 residues long. The CDR3, as DNA: TGTGCCTGGAGTGGGATCGGCGATCAGCCCCAGCATTTT. Amino acid sequence: CAWSGIGDQPQHF.

This clonotype has a count of ten or more. The chain carries TRBV29-1 and TRBJ1-1; tentatively, D is TRBD1 (6 bases). Germline values: CDR1 SQVTM, CDR2 ANQGSEA. V lost 7 bases to trimming and J lost 1 base, with 13 bases between them. The CDR3 extends over 13 amino acids. CDR3 coding DNA: TGCAGCGGGCTAAGGGGGGGGAACACTGAAGCTTTCTTT. Its translation: CSGLRGGNTEAFF.

This clonotype has ten or more counts. The rearrangement uses TRBV10-1 and TRBJ1-2; TRBD1 matches at 8 bases. Trimming removed 4 bases from V and 6 bases from J; junction bases left unmatched: 10. The germline gives CDR1 WNHNN, CDR2 SYGVQD (reference sequence). The CDR3 runs to 15 residues. The CDR3 loop reads CASSADRASHNGYTF. DNA for the CDR3: TGCGCCAGCAGTGCGGACAGGGCGTCCCATAATGGCTACACCTTC.

Comment on this clonotype: This sequence may be a read error, since a much larger clone differs from it by one base. The chain joins TRBV6-6 to TRBJ2-7; possible D gene TRBD2, 6 bases. The CDR3 loop spans 15 amino acids. Trimming stripped 0 bases from V and 3 bases from J, with 12 bases between. The germline CDR1 and CDR2 sequences are MNHNY and SVGAGI (reference sequence). CDR3 nucleotide sequence: TGTGCCAGCAGTTACTCGAGCGGGCGCCACTACGAGCAGTACGTC. As protein: CASSYSSGRHYEQYV.

In the case of this clonotype: A much larger clone lies a single base off, so this may be a read error. The chain combines TRBV18 with TRBJ2-7, with D tentatively TRBD2 (7 bases). This CDR3 is 13 amino acids long. Trimming stripped 4 bases from V and 5 bases from J, with 12 bases between. Germline CDR1 reads KGHSH; CDR2 reads LQKENI. CDR3 region: CASSRSGGNEQYF. In DNA, the CDR3 is TGTGCCAGCTCACGTTCGGGGGGCAACGAGCAGTACTTC.

This clonotype was seen at least ten times. V is TRBV9 and J is TRBJ2-1; 12 nucleotides align to TRBD2. The CDR3 is made up of 16 amino acids. V lost 0 bases and J lost 8; bases outside the gene matches: 6. Germline assignment: CDR1 SGDLS and CDR2 YYNGEE. DNA for the CDR3: TGTGCCAGCAGCGTAGATGCTAGCGGGAGGGTAGATGAGCAGTTCTTC. As protein: CASSVDASGRVDEQFF.

The chain carries TRBV27 and TRBJ1-4, with a tentative D call TRBD1 (6 bases). This CDR3 has 18 residues. The V gene lost 1 base and the J gene lost 0 bases, with 15 bases spanning the gap. The germline gives CDR1 MNHEY, CDR2 SMNVEV (reference sequence). The CDR3 nucleotides read TGTGCCAGCAGTTTATGGGGGGGGCAGGGGCCAACTAATGAAAAACTGTTTTTT. Protein product: CASSLWGGQGPTNEKLFF.

At least ten counts were recorded for this clonotype. The V gene is TRBV20-1, the J gene TRBJ2-1, with a weak D call TRBD2 (6 bases). The CDR3 spans 15 residues. Germline lookup yields CDR1 DFQATT and CDR2 SNEGSKA (reference sequence). The V gene lost 6 bases and the J gene lost 4 bases, with 19 bases spanning the gap. CDR3 residues: CSAFLRDSPYNEQFF. The CDR3 DNA reads as TGCAGTGCCTTCTTAAGGGACTCCCCTTACAATGAGCAGTTCTTC.

This chain's CDR3 is CASSQDQNCNEQFF. CDR3 DNA sequence: TGTGCCAGCAGCCAGGACCAGAACTGCAATGAGCAGTTCTTC. V is TRBV7-3 and J is TRBJ2-1; no clear D gene. Germline V gives CDR1 SGHTA, CDR2 FQGTGA. Trimming took 5 bases from V and 6 from J, leaving 14 bases between them. The CDR3 totals 14 residues.

Ten or more counts support this clonotype. The genes are TRBV10-2 and TRBJ1-1, with 7 bases fitting TRBD1. Germline loops: CDR1 WSHSY, CDR2 SAAADI. The CDR3 sequence is 15 residues long. V shed 4 bases and J 3 bases; nucleotides not matched to a gene: 8. The CDR3 nucleotides are TGCGCCAGCAGTGGACTGACAGGGAGGCACACTGAAGCTTTCTTT. Protein product: CASSGLTGRHTEAFF.